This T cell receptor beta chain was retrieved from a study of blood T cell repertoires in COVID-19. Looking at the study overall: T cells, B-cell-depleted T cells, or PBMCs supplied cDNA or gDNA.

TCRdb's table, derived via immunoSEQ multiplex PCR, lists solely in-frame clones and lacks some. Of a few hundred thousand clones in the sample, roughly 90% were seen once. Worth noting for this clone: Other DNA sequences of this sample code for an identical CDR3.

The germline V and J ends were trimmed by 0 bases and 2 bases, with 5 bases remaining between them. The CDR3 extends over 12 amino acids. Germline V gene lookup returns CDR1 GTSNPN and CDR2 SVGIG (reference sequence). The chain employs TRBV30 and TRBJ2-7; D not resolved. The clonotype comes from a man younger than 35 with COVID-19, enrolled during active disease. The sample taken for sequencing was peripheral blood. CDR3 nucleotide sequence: TGTGCCTGGAGTGTACTCACCTACGAGCAGTACTTC. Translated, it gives CAWSVLTYEQYF. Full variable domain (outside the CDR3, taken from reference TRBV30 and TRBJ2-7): SQTIHQWPATLVQPVGSPLSLECTVEGTSNPNLYWYRQAAGRGLQLLFYSVGIGQISSEVPQNLSASRPQDRQFILSSKKLLLSDSGFYLCAWSVLTYEQYFGPGTRLTVT.